The entry that follows covers one T cell receptor beta chain sequence. The sample comes from a study of blood T cell repertoires in COVID-19. CDR1 and CDR2 from the germline V gene are SGHVS and FQNEAQ. CDR3 length: 14 amino acids. Trimming at V came to 5 bases and at J to 7 bases, leaving 4 bases not matched to a gene. Generated by immunoSEQ multiplex PCR, the TCRdb table keeps only in-frame clones and is missing some. There are hundreds of thousands of clones in the sample; roughly 89% occur only once, and about 4.6% lies in the top ten. This clonotype was sampled from a man in his forties or fifties with acute or convalescent COVID-19. The chain combines TRBV7-8 with TRBJ1-6, with 8 bases lining up with TRBD1. The sample consisted of peripheral blood. For the CDR3, the DNA is TGTGCCAGCAGCCAGGGGGCCCTGAATTCACCCCTCCACTTT. This gives the protein CASSQGALNSPLHF.